This T cell receptor beta chain was found in a study of beta chain features in type 1 diabetes. General observations from the study: Type 1 diabetes patients showed a moderate but significant shortening of TCRB CDR3s in all four CD4+ subsets. Any role of HLA type in TCRB rearrangement remained unresolved here.

A CD45RO/CCR7/CD25/CD127/CD95/CD27 panel sorted naive, central memory, regulatory and stem cell-like memory CD4+ cells. On this clone: Its antigen is currently unknown.

Expressed TCRB transcripts got sequenced, as all isolated RNA was reverse transcribed. Mean read depth for naive, central memory and regulatory T cell samples was approximately 3.57 million reads. Using immunoSEQ multiplex PCR, the repertoire was profiled, and TCRdb retains in-frame clones only, with some absent. This table holds 450,000 to 600,000 clones, approximately 30% found once. Sequencing was carried out using naive CD4+ T cells from blood. This TCR was recovered from a young man in good health.

The CDR3 bases are TGTGCCAGTAGTATAAACCGGAATCAGCCCCAGCATTTT. Protein: CASSINRNQPQHF. The chain uses TRBV19 and TRBJ1-5; D unresolved. CDR3 length: 13 amino acids. CDR1 is LNHDA, CDR2 SQIVND, per germline (reference sequence). Trimming shortened V by 2 bases and J by 4 bases, and 6 bases separated the two germline ends. Full variable domain (outside the CDR3, taken from reference TRBV19 and TRBJ1-5): DGGITQSPKYLFRKEGQNVTLSCEQNLNHDAMYWYRQDPGQGLRLIYYSQIVNDFQKGDIAEGYSVSREKKESFPLTVTSAQKNPTAFYLCASSINRNQPQHFGDGTRLSIL.